The following is a T cell receptor (beta chain) sequence with its context. As yet, its antigen is unknown. These data originate in a study of OX40 agonist ivuxolimab in advanced cancers. General study findings and limits: Expanded peripheral T-cell antigen specificity went undetermined.

Trimming shortened V by 2 bases and J by 2 bases, and 10 bases separated the two germline ends. Per germline, CDR1 SGHAT and CDR2 FQNNGV. This CDR3 contains 16 residues. The assay was immunoSEQ multiplex PCR, and TCRdb's table has in-frame clones only and misses some. The sample includes 80,000 to 95,000 clones, more than 75% of them seen just once. The sequenced sample was CD4+ or CD8+ T cells sorted from blood, obtained in a trial of the OX40 agonist ivuxolimab. The TCR comes from an adult with an advanced solid tumor such as melanoma, head and neck, liver or kidney cancer. The chain carries TRBV11-2 and TRBJ2-6, with a weak D call TRBD2 (6 bases). In nucleotides, the CDR3 is TGTGCCAGCAGCTTACTGGGGGAGGCTGGGGCCAACGTCCTGACTTTC. It specifies CASSLLGEAGANVLTF.